The clone carrying this T cell receptor (beta chain) was picked up a small number of times. Its antigen is unidentified. The germline CDR1 and CDR2 sequences are MNHEY and SMNVEV (reference sequence). With 5 bases removed from V and 6 bases from J, the gap between germline ends came to 22 bases. This CDR3 is built from 16 residues. Total RNA was isolated from whole blood that had not been fractionated. Individual cDNA molecules in this library carried unique molecular identifiers. As originally analysed: TCRs per sample had a median of approximately 96,000 and ranged from 23,224 to 690,600. Each CDR3 protein gets one entry after TCRdb re-called the 5' RACE reads with MiXCR. TCRdb, not the authors, supplied the V and J calls. The sample consists of 65,000 to 90,000 distinct CDR3 sequences, 15% of them appearing once. The sample comes from a study of human T cells and chemical hapten exposure. Whole-study findings and limits: The study found that DPC sensitization did not change TCRs above 1 in 1000 frequency.

The chain has TRBV27 and TRBJ1-2; tentatively, D is TRBD1 (5 bases). The origin of this receptor is a female donor in good health. The CDR3 DNA sequence: TGTGCCAGCAGTCCGGGACGGCCACCGACGGGGAATGGCTACACCTTC. Its translation: CASSPGRPPTGNGYTF.